Below, one TCR beta chain is given with its context. As yet, its antigen is unknown. These data are taken from a study of CD8 T cells in ankylosing spondylitis. Trimming left V 4 bases short and J 4 bases short, with 10 bases between. CDR1 is WNHNN, CDR2 SYGVQD, per germline (reference sequence). The CDR3 spans 14 residues. TCRdb analysed the 5' RACE reads with MiXCR anew, one entry per CDR3 protein. The table shows 800,000 to 900,000 distinct CDR3 sequences, with around 11% occurring only once. Overall study results and limits: CD8+ by phenotype, disease-linked clones were relatively rare in peripheral blood. Seemingly distinctive of ankylosing spondylitis blood was a TCR beta motif formed by eight highly homologous variants.

This clonotype was obtained from a male donor with ankylosing spondylitis. The sample was blood, either unsorted or a sorted T cell fraction (not recorded which). This chain links TRBV10-1 with TRBJ2-2; a weak D match, TRBD1 (5 bases). The DNA for the CDR3 is TGCGCCAGCAGTGCTCGCAGGGCCACCGGGGAGCTGTTTTTT. Encoded protein: CASSARRATGELFF.